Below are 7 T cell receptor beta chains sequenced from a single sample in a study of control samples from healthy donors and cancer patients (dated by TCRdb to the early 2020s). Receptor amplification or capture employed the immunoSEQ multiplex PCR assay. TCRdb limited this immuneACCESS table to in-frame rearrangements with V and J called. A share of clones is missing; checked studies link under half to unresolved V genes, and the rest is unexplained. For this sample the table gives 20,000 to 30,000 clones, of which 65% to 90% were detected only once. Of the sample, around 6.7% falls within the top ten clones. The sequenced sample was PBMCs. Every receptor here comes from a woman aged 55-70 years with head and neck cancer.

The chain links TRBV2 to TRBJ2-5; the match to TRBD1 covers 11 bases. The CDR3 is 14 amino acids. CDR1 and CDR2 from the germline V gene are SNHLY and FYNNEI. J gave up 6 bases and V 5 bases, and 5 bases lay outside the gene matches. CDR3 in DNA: TGTGCCAGCAGTTCCGGGACAGGGGGGAAGACCCAGTACTTC. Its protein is CASSSGTGGKTQYF.

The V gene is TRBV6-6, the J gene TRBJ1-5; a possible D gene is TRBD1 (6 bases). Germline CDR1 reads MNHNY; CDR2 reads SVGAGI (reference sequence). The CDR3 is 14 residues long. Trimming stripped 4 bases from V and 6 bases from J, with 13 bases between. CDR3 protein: CASSSRTVGQPQHF. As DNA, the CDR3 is TGTGCCAGCAGTTCGCGGACAGTCGGTCAGCCCCAGCATTTT.

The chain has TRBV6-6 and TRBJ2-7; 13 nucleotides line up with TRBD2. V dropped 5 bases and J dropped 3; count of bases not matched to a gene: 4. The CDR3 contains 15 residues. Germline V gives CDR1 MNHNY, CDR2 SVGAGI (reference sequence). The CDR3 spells CASSKTSGRRYEQYF. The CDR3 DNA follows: TGTGCCAGCAGTAAGACTAGCGGGAGGCGCTACGAGCAGTACTTC.

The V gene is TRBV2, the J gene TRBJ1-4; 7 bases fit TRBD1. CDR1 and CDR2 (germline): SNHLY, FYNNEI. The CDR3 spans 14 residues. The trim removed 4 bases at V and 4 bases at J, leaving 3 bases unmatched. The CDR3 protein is CASSAQGVNEKLFF. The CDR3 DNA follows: TGTGCCAGCAGTGCCCAGGGGGTTAATGAAAAACTGTTTTTT.

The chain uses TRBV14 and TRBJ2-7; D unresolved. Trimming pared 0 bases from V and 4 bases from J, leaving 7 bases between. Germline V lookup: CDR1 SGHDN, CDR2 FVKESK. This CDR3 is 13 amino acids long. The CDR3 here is CASSQDVGYEQYF. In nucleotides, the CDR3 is TGTGCCAGCAGCCAAGATGTGGGTTACGAGCAGTACTTC.

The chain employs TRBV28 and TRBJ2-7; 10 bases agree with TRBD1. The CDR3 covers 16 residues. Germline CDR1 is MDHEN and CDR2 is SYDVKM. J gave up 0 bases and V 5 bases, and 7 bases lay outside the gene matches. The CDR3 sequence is CASSTWGTGDSYEQYF. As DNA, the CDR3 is TGTGCCAGCAGTACATGGGGGACAGGGGACTCCTACGAGCAGTACTTC.

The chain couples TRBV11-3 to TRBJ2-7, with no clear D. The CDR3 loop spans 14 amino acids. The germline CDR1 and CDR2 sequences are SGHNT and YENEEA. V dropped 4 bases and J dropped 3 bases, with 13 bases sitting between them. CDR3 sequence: CASSSMEYGYEQYF. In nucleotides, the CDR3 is TGTGCCAGCAGCTCTATGGAATATGGCTACGAGCAGTACTTC.